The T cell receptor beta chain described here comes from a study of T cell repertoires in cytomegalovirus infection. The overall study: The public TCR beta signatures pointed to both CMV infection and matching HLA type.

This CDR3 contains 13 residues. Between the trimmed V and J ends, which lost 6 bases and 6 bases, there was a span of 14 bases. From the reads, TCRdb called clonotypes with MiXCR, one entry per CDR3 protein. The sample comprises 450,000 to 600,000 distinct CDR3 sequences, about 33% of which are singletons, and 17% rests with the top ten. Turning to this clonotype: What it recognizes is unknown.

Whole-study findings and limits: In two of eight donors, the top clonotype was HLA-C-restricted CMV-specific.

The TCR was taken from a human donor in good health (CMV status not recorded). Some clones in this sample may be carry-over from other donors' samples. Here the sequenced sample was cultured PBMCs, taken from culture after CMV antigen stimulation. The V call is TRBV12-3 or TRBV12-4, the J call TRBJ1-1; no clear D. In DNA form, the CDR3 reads TGTGCCAGCAGCGCTTCCGGGTACGCTGAAGCTTTCTTT. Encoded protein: CASSASGYAEAFF.